The 12 T cell receptor beta chains listed next were all sequenced from one sample in a study of blood T cell repertoires in COVID-19. Here immunoSEQ multiplex PCR was the method, and the copy in TCRdb shows in-frame clones only, minus some. The table lists under 250,000 clones, around nine tenths of them singletons. Sequences were obtained from peripheral blood. Receptors originate from a woman between 55 and 75 years old who had recovered from COVID-19.

This clone has just one count. The J gene is TRBJ1-1, the V gene TRBV7-9; D is possibly TRBD1 (5 bases). Germline assignment: CDR1 SEHNR and CDR2 FQNEAQ (reference sequence). The CDR3 loop spans 14 amino acids. The ends were cut back, 2 bases at V and 6 bases at J, with 13 bases in the middle. The chain's CDR3 is CASSLFGSGAEAFF. CDR3 nucleotide sequence: TGTGCCAGCAGCTTATTCGGGTCGGGGGCTGAAGCTTTCTTT. Complete variable domain (other parts from reference TRBV7-9 and TRBJ1-1): DTGVSQNPRHKITKRGQNVTFRCDPISEHNRLYWYRQTLGQGPEFLTYFQNEAQLEKSRLLSDRFSAERPKGSFSTLEIQRTEQGDSAMYLCASSLFGSGAEAFFGQGTRLTVV.

The chain combines TRBV5-4 with TRBJ1-5, with 8 bases that match TRBD1. Germline trimming cut 4 bases from V and 0 bases from J; bases unmatched to any gene: 3. The CDR3 has 15 amino acids. Germline V gives CDR1 SGHNT, CDR2 YYREEE (reference sequence). This chain's CDR3 is CASSEDRDSNQPQHF. In DNA, the CDR3 is TGTGCCAGCAGCGAGGACAGGGATAGCAATCAGCCCCAGCATTTT.

The genes are TRBV5-5 and TRBJ2-3; the match to TRBD1 covers 8 bases. The germline V gene has CDR1 SGHKS and CDR2 YYEKEE (reference sequence). This CDR3 is 16 amino acids long. Unmatched junction bases numbered 4, after V lost 0 bases and J lost 1 base. The CDR3 here is CASSLADRARTDTQYF. CDR3 bases: TGTGCCAGCAGCTTGGCGGACAGGGCGCGCACAGATACGCAGTATTTT.

This chain joins TRBV14 and TRBJ2-5; TRBD2 matches 9 bases. Per germline, CDR1 SGHDN and CDR2 FVKESK. CDR3 size: 17 residues. The V and J ends lost 1 base and 4 bases, in that order; junction bases with no gene match: 10. In nucleotides, the CDR3 is TGTGCCAGCAGCCAAGTCGGAGGCGGGGGGGCCGCAGAGACCCAGTACTTC. Protein: CASSQVGGGGAAETQYF.

The rearrangement links TRBV19 to TRBJ2-6; 7 nucleotides align to TRBD1. Trimming removed 9 bases from V and 2 bases from J; junction bases left unmatched: 4. In germline, CDR1 is LNHDA, CDR2 SQIVND (reference sequence). This CDR3 comprises 14 residues. The CDR3 is CASTGTAGANVLTF. In nucleotides, the CDR3 is TGTGCCAGCACCGGGACAGCTGGGGCCAACGTCCTGACTTTC.

The chain is built from TRBV19 and TRBJ2-1, with 8 bases lining up with TRBD1. V lost 5 bases to trimming and J lost 4 bases; unmatched junction nucleotides: 13. Looked up from germline, CDR1 is LNHDA and CDR2 is SQIVND (reference sequence). The CDR3 covers 17 residues. CDR3 nucleotide sequence: TGTGCCAGTAGTCATTACCAAGGACAGGGATTGTACAATGAGCAGTTCTTC. Amino acids: CASSHYQGQGLYNEQFF.

A single count supports this clone. The chain couples TRBV7-3 to TRBJ2-5, with D possibly being TRBD2 (5 bases). V shed 2 bases and J shed 5 bases, with 12 bases lying between them. Germline values: CDR1 SGHTA, CDR2 FQGTGA. The CDR3 contains 14 residues. The CDR3 reads CASSLGLAVETQYF. The CDR3 region has the DNA TGTGCCAGCAGCTTAGGGCTAGCTGTGGAGACCCAGTACTTC.

In its sample, this clone was seen once. The rearrangement links TRBV6-5 to TRBJ2-4; 7 bases map to TRBD1. CDR3 size: 14 residues. The germline V gene encodes CDR1 MNHEY and CDR2 SVGAGI. Trimming took 6 bases from V and 3 from J; bases not matched to a gene: 5. The CDR3 is CASSRGQYKNIQYF. In DNA form, the CDR3 reads TGTGCCAGCAGCCGGGGACAGTACAAAAACATTCAGTACTTC.

This clone was counted a single time. The chain links TRBV11-3 to TRBJ2-2; the D gene is possibly TRBD1 (6 bases). CDR3 length: 15 amino acids. The V end was cut by 3 bases, the J end by 0 bases, with 8 bases between. CDR1 and CDR2 from the germline V gene are SGHNT and YENEEA. The CDR3 spells CASSFRGANTGELFF. The CDR3 DNA reads TGTGCCAGCAGCTTCAGGGGCGCGAACACCGGGGAGCTGTTTTTT.

The V call is TRBV28, the J call TRBJ1-5; 7 bases are shared with TRBD1. Germline V gene lookup returns CDR1 MDHEN and CDR2 SYDVKM. The CDR3 has 15 residues. V dropped 5 bases and J dropped 6; count of bases not matched to a gene: 10. CDR3 amino acids: CASSPADRLIQPQHF. DNA for the CDR3: TGTGCCAGCAGTCCCGCGGACAGGCTAATTCAGCCCCAGCATTTT.

The chain is built from TRBV4-2 and TRBJ1-1; 9 positions agree with TRBD1. The germline gives CDR1 LGHNA, CDR2 YNFKEQ. Trimming at V came to 4 bases and at J to 4 bases, leaving 7 bases not matched to a gene. This CDR3 region has 15 residues. The CDR3 coding sequence is TGTGCCAGCAGCCGGGGGACAGGGCGACCCACTGAAGCTTTCTTT. Protein product: CASSRGTGRPTEAFF.

The gene calls are TRBV28 and TRBJ2-7; 7 bases match TRBD2. V lost 6 bases and J lost 4; bases outside the gene matches: 15. The CDR3 is 16 residues long. Germline V gives CDR1 MDHEN, CDR2 SYDVKM. CDR3 sequence reads: CASSPVWGEGNYEQYF. The CDR3 coding sequence is TGTGCCAGCAGCCCGGTTTGGGGGGAGGGGAATTACGAGCAGTACTTC.